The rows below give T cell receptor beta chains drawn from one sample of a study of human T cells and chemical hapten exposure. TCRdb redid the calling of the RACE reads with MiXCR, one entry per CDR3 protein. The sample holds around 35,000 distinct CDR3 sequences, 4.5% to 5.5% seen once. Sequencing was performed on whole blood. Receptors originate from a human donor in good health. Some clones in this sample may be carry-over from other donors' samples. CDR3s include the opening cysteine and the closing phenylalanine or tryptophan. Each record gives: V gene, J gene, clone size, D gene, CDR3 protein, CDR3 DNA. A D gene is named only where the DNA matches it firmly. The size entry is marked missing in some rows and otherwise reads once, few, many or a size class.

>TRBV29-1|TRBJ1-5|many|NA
CSVGGSNQPQHF
TGCAGCGTTGGAGGGAGCAATCAGCCCCAGCATTTT
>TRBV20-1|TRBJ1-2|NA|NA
CSARVGQNYGYTF
TGCAGTGCTAGAGTCGGACAGAACTATGGCTACACCTTC
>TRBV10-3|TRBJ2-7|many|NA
CAISDAYEQYF
TGTGCCATCAGTGACGCCTACGAGCAGTACTTC
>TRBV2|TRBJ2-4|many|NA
CASSDVALKNIQYF
TGTGCCAGCAGTGATGTAGCCCTGAAAAACATTCAGTACTTC
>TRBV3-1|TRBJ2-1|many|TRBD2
CASRRAGGNEQFF
TGTGCCAGCAGGCGAGCGGGGGGCAATGAGCAGTTCTTC
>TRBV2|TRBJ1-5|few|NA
CASSRRSNQPQHF
TGTGCCAGTTCAAGGAGGAGCAATCAGCCCCAGCATTTT
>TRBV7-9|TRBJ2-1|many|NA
CASSRGQSTVYNEQFF
TGTGCCAGCAGCCGTGGACAGTCCACTGTGTACAATGAGCAGTTCTTC
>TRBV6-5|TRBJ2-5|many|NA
CASSYSFTNPGDQYF
TGTGCCAGCAGTTACTCGTTCACCAACCCGGGGGACCAGTACTTC
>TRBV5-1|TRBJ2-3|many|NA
CASSWGRGGPSTDTQYF
TGCGCCAGCAGCTGGGGCCGCGGGGGCCCTAGCACAGATACGCAGTATTTT
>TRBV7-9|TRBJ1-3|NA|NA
CASSFVGSSYSGNTIYF
TGTGCCAGCAGCTTTGTAGGGAGTTCCTACTCTGGAAACACCATATATTTT
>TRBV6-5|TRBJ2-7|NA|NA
CASSYQGGEQYF
TGTGCCAGCAGTTACCAGGGGGGCGAGCAGTACTTC
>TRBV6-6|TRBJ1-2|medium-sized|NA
CASSGVLDSYGYTF
TGTGCCAGCAGTGGGGTTTTGGACAGCTATGGCTACACCTTC
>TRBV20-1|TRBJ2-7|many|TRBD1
CSARPDRGTYEQYF
TGCAGTGCCAGGCCTGACAGGGGGACCTACGAGCAGTACTTC
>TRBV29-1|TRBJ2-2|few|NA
CSVARGNGEELFF
TGCAGCGTCGCCCGGGGGAACGGGGAGGAGCTGTTTTTT
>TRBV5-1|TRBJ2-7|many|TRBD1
CASRTGDNYEQYF
TGCGCCAGCCGGACAGGCGATAACTACGAGCAGTACTTC
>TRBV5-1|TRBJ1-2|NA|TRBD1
CASSSGGGQANYGYTF
TGCGCCAGCAGCTCCGGGGGGGGACAGGCTAACTATGGCTACACCTTC
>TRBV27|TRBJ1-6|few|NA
CASTQTRQGSSYNSPLHF
TGTGCCAGCACCCAGACCCGACAAGGTAGCTCCTATAATTCACCCCTCCACTTT
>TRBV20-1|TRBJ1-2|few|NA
CSARAGPDGYTF
TGCAGTGCTAGGGCGGGGCCTGATGGCTACACCTTC
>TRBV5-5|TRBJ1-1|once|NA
CVSSGTHRNTEAFF
TGTGTCAGCAGCGGAACACACAGGAACACTGAAGCTTTCTTT
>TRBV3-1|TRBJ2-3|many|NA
CASSQGGGSTQYF
TGTGCCAGCAGCCAAGGAGGGGGGAGTACGCAGTATTTT
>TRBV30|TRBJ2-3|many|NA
CAWSRGLSGSTDTQYF
TGTGCCTGGAGCCGTGGACTAAGCGGTAGCACAGATACGCAGTATTTT
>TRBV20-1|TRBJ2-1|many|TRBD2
CSARRLAGGYNEQFF
TGCAGTGCTAGGAGACTAGCGGGGGGCTACAATGAGCAGTTCTTC
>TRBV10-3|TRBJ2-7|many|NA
CAISEGIPEQYF
TGTGCCATCAGTGAGGGGATCCCCGAGCAGTACTTC
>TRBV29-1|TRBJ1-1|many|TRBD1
CSATDRLNTEAFF
TGCAGCGCCACGGACAGGTTGAACACTGAAGCTTTCTTT
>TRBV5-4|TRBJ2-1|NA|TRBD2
CASRPGRAYNKQFF
TGTGCCAGCAGACCCGGGAGGGCCTACAATAAGCAGTTCTTC
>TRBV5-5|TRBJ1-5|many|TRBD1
CASSIQGNQPQHF
TGTGCCAGCAGCATACAGGGGAATCAGCCCCAGCATTTT
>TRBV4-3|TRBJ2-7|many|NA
CASSQLTGGGSYEQYF
TGCGCCAGCAGCCAACTGACCGGTGGAGGTTCCTACGAGCAGTACTTC
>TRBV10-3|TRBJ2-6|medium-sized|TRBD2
CAIGWGGSGANVLTF
TGTGCCATCGGATGGGGGGGCTCTGGGGCCAACGTCCTGACTTTC
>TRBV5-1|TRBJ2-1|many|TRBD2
CASSLGGLAGASSYNEQFF
TGCGCCAGCAGCTTGGGGGGACTAGCGGGGGCTAGCTCCTACAATGAGCAGTTCTTC
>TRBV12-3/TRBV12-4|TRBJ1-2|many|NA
CASSLSGGNYGYTF
TGTGCCAGCAGTTTAAGCGGCGGAAACTATGGCTACACCTTC
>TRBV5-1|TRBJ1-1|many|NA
CASSPSTGMGSAFF
TGCGCCAGCAGCCCGTCCACAGGGATGGGGTCGGCTTTCTTT
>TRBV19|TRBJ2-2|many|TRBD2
CASTQGGLAGVTGELFF
TGTGCCAGTACCCAGGGGGGACTAGCGGGGGTCACCGGGGAGCTGTTTTTT
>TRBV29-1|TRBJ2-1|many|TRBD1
CSVEFGQGGDEQFF
TGCAGCGTTGAATTCGGACAGGGGGGGGATGAGCAGTTCTTC
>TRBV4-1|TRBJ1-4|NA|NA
CASSQQLRGVATNEKLFF
TGCGCCAGCAGCCAACAATTACGAGGAGTTGCAACTAATGAAAAACTGTTTTTT
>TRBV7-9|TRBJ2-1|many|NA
CASSGFTSRLPNEQFF
TGTGCCAGCAGCGGGTTCACTAGTCGGCTCCCCAATGAGCAGTTCTTC
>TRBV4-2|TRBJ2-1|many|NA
CASSQEHLGVRVYEQFF
TGTGCCAGCAGCCAAGAGCATCTGGGAGTAAGGGTCTATGAGCAGTTCTTC
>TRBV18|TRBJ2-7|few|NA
CASSSRLGPAQEKIKPSYEQYF
TGTGCCAGCTCATCTCGTCTAGGGCCGGCGCAGGAAAAGATAAAGCCCTCCTACGAGCAGTACTTC
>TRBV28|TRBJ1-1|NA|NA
CASNSPERGTEAFF
TGTGCCAGCAATAGCCCCGAGAGGGGAACTGAAGCTTTCTTT
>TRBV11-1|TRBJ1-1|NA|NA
CASSFQGSTEAFF
TGTGCCAGCAGCTTTCAGGGTTCCACTGAAGCTTTCTTT
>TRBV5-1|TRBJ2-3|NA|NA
CASRLGTDDTQYF
TGCGCCAGCAGGCTAGGTACGGATGATACGCAGTATTTT
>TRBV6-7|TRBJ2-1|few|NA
CASSYSGLTIYNEQFF
TGTGCCAGCAGTTACTCGGGCCTCACGATATACAATGAGCAGTTCTTC
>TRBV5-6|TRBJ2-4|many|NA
CASSSTVASNPKNIQYF
TGTGCCAGCAGCTCGACCGTAGCAAGTAACCCCAAAAACATTCAGTACTTC